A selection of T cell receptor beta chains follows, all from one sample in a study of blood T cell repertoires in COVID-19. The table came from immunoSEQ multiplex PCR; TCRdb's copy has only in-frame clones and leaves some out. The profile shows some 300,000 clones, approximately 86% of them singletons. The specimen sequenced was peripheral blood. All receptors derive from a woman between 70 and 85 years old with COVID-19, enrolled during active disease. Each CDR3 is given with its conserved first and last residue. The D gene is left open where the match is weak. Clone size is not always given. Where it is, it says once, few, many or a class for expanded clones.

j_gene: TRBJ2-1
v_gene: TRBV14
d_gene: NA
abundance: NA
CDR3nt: TGTGCCAGCAGCCAAGGTTGGGGGGATGAGCAGTTCTTC
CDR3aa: CASSQGWGDEQFF

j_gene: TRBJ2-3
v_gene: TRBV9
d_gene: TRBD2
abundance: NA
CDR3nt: TGTGCCAGCAGCGTAGGACGGGGGGGAAACACAGATACGCAGTATTTT
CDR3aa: CASSVGRGGNTDTQYF

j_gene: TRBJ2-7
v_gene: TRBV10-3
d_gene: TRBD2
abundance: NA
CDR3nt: TGTGCCATCAACTCCCTGCGGGGGGGAGACTACGAGCAGTACTTC
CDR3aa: CAINSLRGGDYEQYF

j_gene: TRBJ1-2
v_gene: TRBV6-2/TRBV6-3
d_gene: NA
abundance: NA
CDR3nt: TGTGCCAGCAGTCGCTCCGGTGGCTACACCTTC
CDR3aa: CASSRSGGYTF

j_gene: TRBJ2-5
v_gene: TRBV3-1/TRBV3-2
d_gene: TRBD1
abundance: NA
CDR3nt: TGTGCCAGCAGCCGCCCGGGACAGGGCACCTACGGGACCCAGTACTTC
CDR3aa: CASSRPGQGTYGTQYF

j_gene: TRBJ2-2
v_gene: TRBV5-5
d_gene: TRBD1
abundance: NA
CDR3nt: TGTGCCAGCAGGTATACAGGGGGAATGGACACCGGGGAGCTGTTTTTT
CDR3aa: CASRYTGGMDTGELFF

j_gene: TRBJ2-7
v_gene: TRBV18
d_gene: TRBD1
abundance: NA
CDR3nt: TGTGCCAGCTCACCGGGACAGGGCCCAACCTACGAGCAGTACTTC
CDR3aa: CASSPGQGPTYEQYF

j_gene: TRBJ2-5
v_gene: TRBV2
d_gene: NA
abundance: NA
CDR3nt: TGTGCCAGCATGGGAGGGGGGGGCGACGAGACCCAGTACTTC
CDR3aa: CASMGGGGDETQYF

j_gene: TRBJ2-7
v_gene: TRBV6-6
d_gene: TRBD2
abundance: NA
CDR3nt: TGTGCCAGCATCCCCGCGGGACTAAGCTCCTACGAGCAGTACTTC
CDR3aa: CASIPAGLSSYEQYF

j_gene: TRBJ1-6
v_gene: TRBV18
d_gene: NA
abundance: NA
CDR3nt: TGTGCCAGCTCACCACCGGAAGCGGGGAATTCACCCCTCCACTTT
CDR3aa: CASSPPEAGNSPLHF

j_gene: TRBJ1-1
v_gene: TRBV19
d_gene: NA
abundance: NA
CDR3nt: TGTGCCAGTACCAAAGACAACCTGCGCATGAACACTGAAGCTTTCTTT
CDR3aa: CASTKDNLRMNTEAFF

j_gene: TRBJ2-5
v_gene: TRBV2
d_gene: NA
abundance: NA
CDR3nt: TGTGCCAGCAGTGAAGTGAGCCGACAAGAGACCCAGTACTTC
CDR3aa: CASSEVSRQETQYF

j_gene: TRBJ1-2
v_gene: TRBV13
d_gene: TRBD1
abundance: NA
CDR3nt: TGTGCCAGCATCCGACGGCCCCAGGGGGCCCCTTTTAACTATGGCTACACCTTC
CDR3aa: CASIRRPQGAPFNYGYTF

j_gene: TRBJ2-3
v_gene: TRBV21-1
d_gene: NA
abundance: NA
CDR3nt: TGTGCCAGCAGCACCGATCCTTGGACAGGGCCTGATACGCAGTATTTT
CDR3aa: CASSTDPWTGPDTQYF

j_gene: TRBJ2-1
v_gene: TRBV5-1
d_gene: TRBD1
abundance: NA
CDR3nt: TGCGCCAGCAGTGCGGGACAGGGCTCCTACAATGAGCAGTTCTTC
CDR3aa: CASSAGQGSYNEQFF

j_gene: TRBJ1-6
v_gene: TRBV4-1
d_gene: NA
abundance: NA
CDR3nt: TGCGCCAGCAGCCAAGGGGCAGGGGTCAATTCACCCCTCCACTTT
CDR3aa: CASSQGAGVNSPLHF

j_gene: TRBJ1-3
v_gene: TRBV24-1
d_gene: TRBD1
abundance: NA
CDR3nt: TGTGTCACCATTAAGACAGGGGGTGGAAACACCATATATTTT
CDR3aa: CVTIKTGGGNTIYF

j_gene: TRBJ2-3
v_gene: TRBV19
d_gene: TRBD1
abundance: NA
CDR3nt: TGTGCCAGTAGTATGGGGACAGGGACGAGAGATACGCAGTATTTT
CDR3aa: CASSMGTGTRDTQYF

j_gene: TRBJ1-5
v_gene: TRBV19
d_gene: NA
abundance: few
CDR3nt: TGTGCCAGTCGACAGAAACTCAATCAGCCCCAGCATTTT
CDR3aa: CASRQKLNQPQHF

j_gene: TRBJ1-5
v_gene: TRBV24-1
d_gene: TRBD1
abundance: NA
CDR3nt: TGTGCCACCAGTAACAGGGGACAGGGCAATCAGCCCCAGCATTTT
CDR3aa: CATSNRGQGNQPQHF

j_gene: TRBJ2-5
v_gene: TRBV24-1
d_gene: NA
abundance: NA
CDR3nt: TGTGCCACCAGTGATCCGTCCGGGACCCAGTACTTC
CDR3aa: CATSDPSGTQYF

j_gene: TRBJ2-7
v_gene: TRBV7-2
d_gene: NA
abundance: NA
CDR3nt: TGTGCCAGCAGCTTCTACCGGGACATCTCCTACGAGCAGTACTTC
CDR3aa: CASSFYRDISYEQYF

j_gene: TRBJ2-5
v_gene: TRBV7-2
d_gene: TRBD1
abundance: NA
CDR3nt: TGTGCCAGCAGCTTTGGCGACAGGGGCTTTCAAGAGACCCAGTACTTC
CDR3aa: CASSFGDRGFQETQYF

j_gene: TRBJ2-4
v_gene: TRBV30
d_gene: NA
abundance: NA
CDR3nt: TGTGCCTGGAGGGGAGTGGTGTCCAAAAACATTCAGTACTTC
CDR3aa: CAWRGVVSKNIQYF

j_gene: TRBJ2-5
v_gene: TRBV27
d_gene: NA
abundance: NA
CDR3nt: TGTGCCAGCAGTTTCACCGGTCAGGGGCAAGAGACCCAGTACTTC
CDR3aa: CASSFTGQGQETQYF

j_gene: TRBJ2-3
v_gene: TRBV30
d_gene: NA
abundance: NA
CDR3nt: TGTGCCTTAGATAGTATCCCCACAGATACGCAGTATTTT
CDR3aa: CALDSIPTDTQYF

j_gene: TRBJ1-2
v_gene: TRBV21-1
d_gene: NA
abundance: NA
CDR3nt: TGTGCCAGCCGCTCACTTTCCTTGCGAATCACCTATGGCTACACCTTC
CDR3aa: CASRSLSLRITYGYTF

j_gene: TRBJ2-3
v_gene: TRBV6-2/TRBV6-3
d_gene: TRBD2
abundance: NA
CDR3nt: TGTGCCAGCAGCCAGGGACTAGCGGGAAGCACAGATACGCAGTATTTT
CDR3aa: CASSQGLAGSTDTQYF

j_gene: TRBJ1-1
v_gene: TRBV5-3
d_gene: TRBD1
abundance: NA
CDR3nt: TGTGCCAGAAGCGCGGAAAGGGACAGGAACACTGAAGCTTTCTTT
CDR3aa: CARSAERDRNTEAFF

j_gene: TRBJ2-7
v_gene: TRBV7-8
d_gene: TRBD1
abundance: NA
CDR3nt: TGTGCCAGCAGCTTAGTAACCGGGACAGGCAGTTCGTACGAGCAGTACTTC
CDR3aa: CASSLVTGTGSSYEQYF

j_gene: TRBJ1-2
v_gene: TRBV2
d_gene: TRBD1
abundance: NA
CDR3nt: TGTGCCAGCAGTCCCGGGACAGTTGACTATGGCTACACCTTC
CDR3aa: CASSPGTVDYGYTF

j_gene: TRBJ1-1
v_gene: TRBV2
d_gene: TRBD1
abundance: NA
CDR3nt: TGTGCCAGCAGCGCCGACAGGGACACTGAAGCTTTCTTT
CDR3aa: CASSADRDTEAFF

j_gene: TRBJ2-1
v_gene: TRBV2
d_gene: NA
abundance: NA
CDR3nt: TGTGCCAGCAGCCCCGGTCGCAATGAGCAGTTCTTC
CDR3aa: CASSPGRNEQFF

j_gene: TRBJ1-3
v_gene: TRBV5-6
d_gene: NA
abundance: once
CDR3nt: TGTGCCAGCAGCTTAGTTGGGCCTGGAAACACCATATATTTT
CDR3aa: CASSLVGPGNTIYF

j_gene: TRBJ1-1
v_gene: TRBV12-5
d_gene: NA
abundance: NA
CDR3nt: TGTGCTAGTGGTTTGGTCCTCGGTAAAGCGGACACTGAAGCTTTCTTT
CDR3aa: CASGLVLGKADTEAFF

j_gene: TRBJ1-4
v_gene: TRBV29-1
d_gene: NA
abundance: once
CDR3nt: TGCAGCGTTGATCCGGGATCGAATGAAAAACTGTTTTTT
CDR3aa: CSVDPGSNEKLFF

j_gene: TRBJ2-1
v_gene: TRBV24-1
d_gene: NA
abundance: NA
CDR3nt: TGTGCCACCAGGGTTATCAGGGACTCCTCCTACAATGAGCAGTTCTTC
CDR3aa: CATRVIRDSSYNEQFF

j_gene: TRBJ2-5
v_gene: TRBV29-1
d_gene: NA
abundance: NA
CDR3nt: TGCAGTGCCCAACGTGGCGGAGAGACCCAGTACTTC
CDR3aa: CSAQRGGETQYF

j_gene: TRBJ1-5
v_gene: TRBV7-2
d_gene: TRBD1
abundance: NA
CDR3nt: TGTGCCAGCAGCTCCTGGGACAGGAATCAGCCCCAGCATTTT
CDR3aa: CASSSWDRNQPQHF

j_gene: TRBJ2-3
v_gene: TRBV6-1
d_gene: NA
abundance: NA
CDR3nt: TGTGCCAGCAGTGATGGAGTCTCCTGGAGCACAGATACGCAGTATTTT
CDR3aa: CASSDGVSWSTDTQYF

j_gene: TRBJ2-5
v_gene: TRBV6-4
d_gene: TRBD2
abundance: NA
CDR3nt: TGTGCCAGCAGTGACGGGACGGGGGGGACCCAGTACTTC
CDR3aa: CASSDGTGGTQYF

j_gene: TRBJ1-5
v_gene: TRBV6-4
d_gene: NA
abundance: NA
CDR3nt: TGTGCCAGCAGTGAACAAGGAGGCAATCAGCCCCAGCATTTT
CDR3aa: CASSEQGGNQPQHF

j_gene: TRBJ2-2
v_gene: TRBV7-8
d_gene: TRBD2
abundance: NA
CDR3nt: TGTGCCAGCAGCTTAGGGGGGGGTCTCATATTAGGTAACACCGGGGAGCTGTTTTTT
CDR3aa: CASSLGGGLILGNTGELFF

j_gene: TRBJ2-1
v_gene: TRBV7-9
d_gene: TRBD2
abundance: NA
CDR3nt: TGTGCCAGCAGCTTGCTGCCGCAGAGCGGGGGGGCGGGCGAGCAGTTCTTC
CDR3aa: CASSLLPQSGGAGEQFF